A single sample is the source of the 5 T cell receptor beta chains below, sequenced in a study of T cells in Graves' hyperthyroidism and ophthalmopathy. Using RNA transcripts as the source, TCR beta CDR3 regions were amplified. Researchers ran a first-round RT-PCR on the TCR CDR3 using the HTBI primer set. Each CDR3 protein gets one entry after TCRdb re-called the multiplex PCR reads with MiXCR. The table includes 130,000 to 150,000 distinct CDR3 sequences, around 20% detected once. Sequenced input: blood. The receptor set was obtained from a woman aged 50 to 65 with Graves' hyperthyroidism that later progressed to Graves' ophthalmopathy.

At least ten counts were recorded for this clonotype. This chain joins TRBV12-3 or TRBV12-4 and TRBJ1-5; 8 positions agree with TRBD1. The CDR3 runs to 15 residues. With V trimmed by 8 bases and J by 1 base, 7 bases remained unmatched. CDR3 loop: CASQRGQGSNQPQHF. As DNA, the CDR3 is TGTGCCAGCCAGAGAGGACAGGGAAGCAATCAGCCCCAGCATTTT.

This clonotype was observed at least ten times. CDR3 in amino acids: CSARDMREGLEQFF. The DNA of the CDR3 is TGCAGTGCTAGAGATATGCGGGAGGGCCTTGAGCAGTTCTTC. The chain carries TRBV20-1 and TRBJ2-1, with 9 bases identical to TRBD2. Germline-derived CDR1 and CDR2 are DFQATT and SNEGSKA (reference sequence). The J segment lost 9 bases and the V segment lost 0 bases, leaving 6 bases of the junction unmatched. The CDR3 has 14 residues.

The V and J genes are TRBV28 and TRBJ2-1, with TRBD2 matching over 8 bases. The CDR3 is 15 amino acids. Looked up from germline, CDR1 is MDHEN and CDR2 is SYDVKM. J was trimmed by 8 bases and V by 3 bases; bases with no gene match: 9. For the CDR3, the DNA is TGTGCCAGCAGTTTCGTTGCGGGAGGCAGGGATGAGCAGTTCTTC. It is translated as CASSFVAGGRDEQFF.

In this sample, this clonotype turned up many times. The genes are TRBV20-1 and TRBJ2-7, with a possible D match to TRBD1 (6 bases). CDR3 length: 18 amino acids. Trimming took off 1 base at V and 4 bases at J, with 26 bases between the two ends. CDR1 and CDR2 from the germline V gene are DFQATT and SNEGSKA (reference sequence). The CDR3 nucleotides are TGCAGTGCTAGAGCCACTTATAAACAGGGAAGGTTCGATTACGAGCAGTACTTC. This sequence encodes CSARATYKQGRFDYEQYF.

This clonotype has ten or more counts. The CDR3 spells CASSPDTLTGELFF. The CDR3, as DNA: TGTGCCAGCTCACCAGACACGTTGACCGGGGAGCTGTTTTTT. The V and J genes are TRBV18 and TRBJ2-2; D remains unclear. Germline V gene lookup returns CDR1 KGHSH and CDR2 LQKENI. The CDR3 runs to 14 residues. The V end was cut by 2 bases, the J end by 5 bases, with 9 bases between.